This T cell receptor beta chain was found in a study of T cell repertoires in cytomegalovirus infection. One entry per CDR3 protein, called by TCRdb with MiXCR from the reads. The sample has approximately 1,000,000 distinct CDR3 sequences, roughly 30% seen once. This clonotype has more than one count but fewer than ten. Its specificity is unknown. The source was cultured CD8+ T cells from PBMCs, collected from culture after CMV antigen stimulation. This receptor was obtained from a human donor in good health (CMV status not recorded). Some clones in this sample may be carry-over from other donors' samples.

The CDR3 nucleotides are TGTGCCAGCAGTTCCCGGCGGTACCAAGAGACCCAGTACTTC. Translating it yields CASSSRRYQETQYF. The genes are TRBV12-3 or TRBV12-4 and TRBJ2-5; D is ambiguous. CDR3 length: 14 amino acids. Trimming took off 4 bases at V and 0 bases at J, with 9 bases between the two ends.